This entry lists 24 T cell receptor beta chains sequenced from one sample in a study of identical twins. TCRdb redid the calling of the 5' RACE reads with MiXCR, one entry per CDR3 protein. The sample has roughly 230,000 distinct CDR3 sequences, about 8% seen once; the top ten hold about 3%. The same data also contributed to another study, on yellow fever vaccine responses in identical twins.

The sample consisted of CD8+ T cells sorted from blood. All receptors derive from a woman between 18 and 29 years old in good health.

This sequence joins TRBV12-3 or TRBV12-4 and TRBJ2-1; D perhaps matches TRBD2 (5 bases). This CDR3 region has 14 residues. The germline V and J ends were trimmed by 2 bases and 5 bases, with 10 bases remaining between them. CDR3 in DNA: TGTGCCAGCAGTTTAAGACGGGAAGACAATGAGCAGTTCTTC. Its translation: CASSLRREDNEQFF.

This clonotype was observed a handful of times. V and J are TRBV6-1 and TRBJ2-2; 8 nucleotides agree with TRBD1. The germline CDR1 and CDR2 sequences are MNHNS and SASEGT. The CDR3 is 15 amino acids. V lost 5 bases and J lost 5; bases outside the gene matches: 7. The chain's CDR3 is CASSKKTGDTGELFF. The CDR3 DNA is TGTGCCAGCAGTAAAAAGACAGGGGATACCGGGGAGCTGTTTTTT.

This clonotype was picked up many times. The chain is built from TRBV9 and TRBJ1-1; no firm D call. Germline V CDR1 and CDR2: SGDLS, YYNGEE. The V end was cut by 0 bases, the J end by 3 bases, with 3 bases between. This CDR3 comprises 12 residues. CDR3 protein: CASSVGDTEAFF. For the CDR3, the DNA is TGTGCCAGCAGCGTAGGGGACACTGAAGCTTTCTTT. The variable domain in full, with the rest retrieved from reference TRBV9 and TRBJ1-1, is DSGVTQTPKHLITATGQRVTLRCSPRSGDLSVYWYQQSLDQGLQFLIQYYNGEERAKGNILERFSAQQFPDLHSELNLSSLELGDSALYFCASSVGDTEAFFGQGTRLTVV.

This clonotype showed up just a few times. The V call is TRBV20-1, the J call TRBJ2-3; tentative D call: TRBD2 (5 bases). The CDR3 is made up of 15 amino acids. Germline V gene lookup returns CDR1 DFQATT and CDR2 SNEGSKA (reference sequence). The V end lost 0 bases, the J end lost 6 bases, and 16 bases lay between the germline ends. The CDR3 DNA sequence: TGCAGTGCTAGAGATTTAGCTAGCATAGAGGATACGCAGTATTTT. This encodes CSARDLASIEDTQYF.

Many counts were recorded for this clonotype. The V call is TRBV27, the J call TRBJ2-7; 11 bases map to TRBD1. The CDR3 spans 15 residues. Germline V gives CDR1 MNHEY, CDR2 SMNVEV (reference sequence). J was trimmed by 1 base and V by 2 bases; bases with no gene match: 1. CDR3 residues: CASSLGTGGSYEQYF. CDR3 DNA sequence: TGTGCCAGCAGTTTAGGGACAGGGGGATCCTACGAGCAGTACTTC.

This clonotype was recorded at least ten times. This chain's CDR3 is CASSPGLGYEQYF. CDR3 sequence (DNA): TGCGCCAGCAGCCCAGGTTTAGGGTACGAGCAGTACTTC. The rearrangement links TRBV4-1 to TRBJ2-7; D remains ambiguous. CDR1 is MGHRA, CDR2 YSYEKL, per germline. The V end lost 4 bases, the J end lost 4 bases, and 11 bases lay between the germline ends. The CDR3 totals 13 residues.

The J gene is TRBJ2-7, the V gene TRBV6-1; 7 nucleotides match TRBD2. The germline V gene encodes CDR1 MNHNS and CDR2 SASEGT. J was trimmed by 2 bases and V by 3 bases; bases with no gene match: 7. The CDR3 loop spans 15 amino acids. In DNA, the CDR3 is TGTGCCAGCAGTGAGTTAGCGGGTGGGGCCTACGAGCAGTACTTC. This codes for CASSELAGGAYEQYF.

The V call is TRBV6-6, the J call TRBJ1-2; 8 bases are shared with TRBD1. CDR1 and CDR2 from the germline V gene are MNHNY and SVGAGI (reference sequence). Trimming at V came to 5 bases and at J to 8 bases, leaving 7 bases not matched to a gene. This CDR3 region has 13 residues. The CDR3 reads CASSRDRKWGYTF. In nucleotides, the CDR3 is TGTGCCAGCAGTCGGGACAGGAAGTGGGGCTACACCTTC.

Ten or more counts support this clonotype. The chain recombines TRBV20-1 with TRBJ1-1, with TRBD1 as a possible D gene (5 bases). Germline values: CDR1 DFQATT, CDR2 SNEGSKA (reference sequence). This CDR3 region has 13 residues. The V gene lost 3 bases and the J gene lost 0 bases, with 8 bases spanning the gap. CDR3 nucleotide sequence: TGCAGTGCTAGCGACAGACTGAACACTGAAGCTTTCTTT. Translated, it gives CSASDRLNTEAFF.

This clonotype was seen repeatedly, ten times or more. The chain carries TRBV5-1 and TRBJ2-1; D perhaps matches TRBD2 (6 bases). V was clipped by 3 bases and J by 8 bases, with 12 bases between them. The CDR3 runs to 13 residues. Germline CDR1 is SGHRS and CDR2 is YFSETQ. As DNA, the CDR3 is TGCGCCAGCAGCTGGGACTCCGGCTATGAGCAGTTCTTC. Its protein is CASSWDSGYEQFF.

This clonotype was seen only a few times. J is TRBJ1-1 and V is TRBV15; the D gene is possibly TRBD1 (6 bases). The CDR3 totals 13 residues. CDR1 is LNHNV and CDR2 is YYDKDF in the germline V gene (reference sequence). V lost 0 bases to trimming and J lost 8 bases, with 10 bases between them. The CDR3 DNA reads TGTGCCACCAGCAGAGATTACGACAGGGAAGCTTTCTTT. Residues: CATSRDYDREAFF.

This clonotype was seen more than once but under ten times. This chain joins TRBV20-1 and TRBJ1-1; D is perhaps TRBD1 (5 bases). CDR3 size: 13 residues. V was shortened by 6 bases and J by 0 bases, with 11 bases between the two germline ends. The V gene's germline CDR1 is DFQATT and CDR2 SNEGSKA (reference sequence). The CDR3 DNA is TGCAGTGCAGAAACAGGCCTGAACACTGAAGCTTTCTTT. Amino acids: CSAETGLNTEAFF.

The CDR3 spells CASSHQGDGYTF. The CDR3, as DNA: TGCGCCAGCAGCCATCAGGGAGATGGCTACACCTTC. This rearrangement joins TRBV4-1 to TRBJ1-2; D is perhaps TRBD1 (5 bases). V shed 3 bases and J shed 6 bases, with 8 bases lying between them. CDR1 MGHRA and CDR2 YSYEKL come from the germline V gene. The CDR3 covers 12 residues.

This clonotype showed up many times. The chain is built from TRBV20-1 and TRBJ2-3; TRBD2 is a possible D gene (5 bases). Germline V gene lookup returns CDR1 DFQATT and CDR2 SNEGSKA (reference sequence). This CDR3 is 16 amino acids long. V shed 3 bases and J shed 5 bases, with 21 bases lying between them. CDR3 sequence (DNA): TGCAGTGCTAGGTCCAGACTACCCGGAGGCATAGATACGCAGTATTTT. As protein: CSARSRLPGGIDTQYF.

V gene TRBV20-1 combines with J gene TRBJ1-2; D may be TRBD1 (6 bases). Between the trimmed V and J ends, which lost 5 bases and 7 bases, there was a span of 17 bases. Germline CDR1 reads DFQATT; CDR2 reads SNEGSKA (reference sequence). CDR3 size: 13 residues. DNA for the CDR3: TGCAGTGCTCACCCCCCTAGGGGGGCTGGCTACACCTTC. It encodes CSAHPPRGAGYTF.

This clonotype was detected only a few times. The J gene is TRBJ2-3, the V gene TRBV20-1; the D gene is possibly TRBD1 (5 bases). CDR1 is DFQATT, CDR2 SNEGSKA, per germline (reference sequence). The CDR3 length is 14 residues. The ends were cut back, 0 bases at V and 5 bases at J, with 12 bases in the middle. Here the CDR3 DNA reads TGCAGTGCTAGAGATGGCAGGGTGGGAGATACGCAGTATTTT. Amino acid sequence: CSARDGRVGDTQYF.

The CDR3 nucleotides read TGTGCCAGCGGGGGTGGGCAGGGCTTGGAGACCCAGTACTTC. Its protein product is CASGGGQGLETQYF. The chain couples TRBV27 to TRBJ2-5; D is tentatively TRBD1 or TRBD2 (5 bases each). Germline V gene sequence: CDR1 MNHEY, CDR2 SMNVEV (reference sequence). V was pared by 8 bases and J by 5 bases, with 18 bases between. This CDR3 is built from 14 residues.

The table lists this clonotype with a few counts. The chain recombines TRBV7-7 with TRBJ2-2, with D possibly TRBD1 on 5 matching bases. This CDR3 has 13 residues. Germline CDR1 is SSHAT and CDR2 is FNYEAQ (reference sequence). The CDR3 bases are TGTGCTTACGACAGCCTTCACACCGGGGAGCTGTTTTTT. As protein: CAYDSLHTGELFF. Supplemented by reference TRBV7-7 and TRBJ2-2, the full variable domain reads GAGVSQSPRYKVTKRGQDVTLRCDPISSHATLYWYQQALGQGPEFLTYFNYEAQPDKSGLPSDRFSAERPEGSISTLTIQRTEQRDSAMYRCAYDSLHTGELFFGEGSRLTVL.

This clonotype has only a few counts. The gene calls are TRBV29-1 and TRBJ2-7; weak D call: TRBD2 (5 bases). The V end lost 6 bases, the J end lost 4 bases, and 13 bases lay between the germline ends. The CDR3 totals 12 residues. Germline-derived CDR1 and CDR2 are SQVTM and ANQGSEA. DNA of the CDR3: TGCAGCGTAGAGGACGGGGAGTACGAGCAGTACTTC. It specifies CSVEDGEYEQYF.

The chain joins TRBV6-5 to TRBJ2-7, with no clear D. The CDR3 runs to 14 residues. Germline CDR1 and CDR2: MNHEY and SVGAGI. Trimming stripped 2 bases from V and 0 bases from J, with 8 bases between. The CDR3 reads CASSYAVSSYEQYF. The DNA of the CDR3 is TGTGCCAGCAGTTACGCGGTAAGCTCCTACGAGCAGTACTTC.

At least ten counts were recorded for this clonotype. The chain has TRBV7-2 and TRBJ2-5; 7 bases match TRBD2. The CDR3 spans 13 residues. J lost 5 bases, V lost 2 bases, and 2 bases had no gene match. Germline V gene sequence: CDR1 SGHTA, CDR2 FQGNSA. The CDR3 DNA reads TGTGCCAGCAGCTTATGGCGGGGGGAGACCCAGTACTTC. Amino acids: CASSLWRGETQYF.

In its sample, this clonotype was seen many times. This chain links TRBV5-6 with TRBJ2-7; D is possibly TRBD2 (5 bases). Germline CDR1 SGHDT, CDR2 YYEEEE. This CDR3 contains 10 residues. The germline V and J ends were trimmed by 7 bases and 4 bases, with 6 bases remaining between them. The CDR3 DNA reads TGTGCCAGCGGGAGATACGAGCAGTACTTC. Protein: CASGRYEQYF.

This clonotype was recorded at least ten times. This chain links TRBV4-3 with TRBJ2-1; 8 bases are a match to TRBD2. V shed 2 bases, J shed 4 bases, and the junction held 4 bases outside the gene matches. Germline CDR1 and CDR2: LGHNA and YSLEER. This CDR3 spans 15 amino acids. The CDR3 DNA reads as TGCGCCAGCAGCCAATCGGGGGGGTCATACAATGAGCAGTTCTTC. This codes for CASSQSGGSYNEQFF.

This clonotype has just a few counts. This chain links TRBV3-1 with TRBJ1-2; no reliable D call. Trimming stripped 7 bases from V and 1 base from J, with 13 bases between. CDR1 and CDR2 from the germline V gene are LGHDT and YNNKEL (reference sequence). The CDR3 consists of 14 residues. CDR3 nucleotide sequence: TGTGCCAGCACCTCCGGGAACAGTAACTATGGCTACACCTTC. This sequence encodes CASTSGNSNYGYTF.